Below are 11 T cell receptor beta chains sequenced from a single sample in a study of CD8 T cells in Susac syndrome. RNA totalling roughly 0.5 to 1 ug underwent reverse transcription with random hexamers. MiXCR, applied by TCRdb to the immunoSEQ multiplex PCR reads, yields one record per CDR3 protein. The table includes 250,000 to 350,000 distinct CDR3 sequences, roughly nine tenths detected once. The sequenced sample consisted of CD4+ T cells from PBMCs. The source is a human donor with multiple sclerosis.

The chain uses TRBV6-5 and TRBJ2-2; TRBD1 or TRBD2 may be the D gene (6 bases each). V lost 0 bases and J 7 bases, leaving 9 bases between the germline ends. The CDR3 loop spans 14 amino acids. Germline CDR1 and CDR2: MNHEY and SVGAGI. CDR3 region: CASSYSRGVGELFF. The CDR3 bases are TGTGCCAGCAGTTACTCGAGGGGGGTCGGGGAGCTGTTTTTT.

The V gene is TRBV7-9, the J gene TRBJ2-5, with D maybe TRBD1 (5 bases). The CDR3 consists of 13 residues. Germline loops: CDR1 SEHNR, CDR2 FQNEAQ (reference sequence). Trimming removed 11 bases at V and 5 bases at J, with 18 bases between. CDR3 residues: CAEGARVGETQYF. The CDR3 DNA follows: TGTGCCGAAGGGGCGCGTGTGGGGGAGACCCAGTACTTC.

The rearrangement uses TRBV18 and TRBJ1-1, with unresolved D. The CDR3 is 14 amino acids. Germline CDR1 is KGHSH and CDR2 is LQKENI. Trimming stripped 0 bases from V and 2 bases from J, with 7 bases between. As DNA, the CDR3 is TGTGCCAGCTCACCACCGAACACCAACACTGAAGCTTTCTTT. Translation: CASSPPNTNTEAFF.

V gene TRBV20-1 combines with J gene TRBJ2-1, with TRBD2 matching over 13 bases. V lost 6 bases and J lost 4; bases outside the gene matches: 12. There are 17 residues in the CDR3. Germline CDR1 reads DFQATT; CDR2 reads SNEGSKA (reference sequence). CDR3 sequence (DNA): TGCAGTGCCCCGGGACTAGCGGGACTCCGGCGGTACAATGAGCAGTTCTTC. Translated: CSAPGLAGLRRYNEQFF.

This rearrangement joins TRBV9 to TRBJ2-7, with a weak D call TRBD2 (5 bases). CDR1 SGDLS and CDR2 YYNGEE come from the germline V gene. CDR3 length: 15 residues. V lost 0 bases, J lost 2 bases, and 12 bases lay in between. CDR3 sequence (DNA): TGTGCCAGCAGCGTAGATGGAGGATCCCCCTACGAGCAGTACTTC. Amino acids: CASSVDGGSPYEQYF. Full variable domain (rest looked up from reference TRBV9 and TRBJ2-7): DSGVTQTPKHLITATGQRVTLRCSPRSGDLSVYWYQQSLDQGLQFLIQYYNGEERAKGNILERFSAQQFPDLHSELNLSSLELGDSALYFCASSVDGGSPYEQYFGPGTRLTVT.

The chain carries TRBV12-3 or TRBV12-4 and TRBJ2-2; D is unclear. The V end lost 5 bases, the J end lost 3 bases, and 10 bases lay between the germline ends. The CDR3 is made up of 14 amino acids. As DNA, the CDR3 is TGTGCCAGCAGTCACTACATGGACACCGGGGAGCTGTTTTTT. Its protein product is CASSHYMDTGELFF.

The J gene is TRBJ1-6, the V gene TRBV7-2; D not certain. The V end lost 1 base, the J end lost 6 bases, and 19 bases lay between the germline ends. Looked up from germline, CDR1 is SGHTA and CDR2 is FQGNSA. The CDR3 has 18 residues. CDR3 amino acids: CASSLVVIDRIVNSPLHF. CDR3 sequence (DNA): TGTGCCAGCAGCTTAGTGGTGATAGACCGGATAGTTAATTCACCCCTCCACTTT. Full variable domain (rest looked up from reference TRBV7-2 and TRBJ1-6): GAGVSQSPSNKVTEKGKDVELRCDPISGHTALYWYRQSLGQGLEFLIYFQGNSAPDKSGLPSDRFSAERTGGSVSTLTIQRTQQEDSAVYLCASSLVVIDRIVNSPLHFGNGTRLTVT.

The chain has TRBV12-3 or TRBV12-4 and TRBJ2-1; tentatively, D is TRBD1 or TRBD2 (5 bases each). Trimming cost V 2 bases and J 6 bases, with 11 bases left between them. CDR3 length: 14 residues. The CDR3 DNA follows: TGTGCCAGCAGTTTAATGTCTGGGGGCAATGAGCAGTTCTTC. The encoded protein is CASSLMSGGNEQFF.

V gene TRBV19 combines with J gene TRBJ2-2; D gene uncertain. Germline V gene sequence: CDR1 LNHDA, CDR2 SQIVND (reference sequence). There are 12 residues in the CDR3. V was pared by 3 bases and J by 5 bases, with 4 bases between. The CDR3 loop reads CASSILTGELFF. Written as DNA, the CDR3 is TGTGCCAGTAGTATCCTGACCGGGGAGCTGTTTTTT. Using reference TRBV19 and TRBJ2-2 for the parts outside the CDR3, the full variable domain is DGGITQSPKYLFRKEGQNVTLSCEQNLNHDAMYWYRQDPGQGLRLIYYSQIVNDFQKGDIAEGYSVSREKKESFPLTVTSAQKNPTAFYLCASSILTGELFFGEGSRLTVL.

The CDR3: CASSAGTGSNGNTIYF. In DNA, the CDR3 is TGTGCCAGCAGTGCCGGGACAGGAAGTAATGGAAACACCATATATTTT. This chain links TRBV2 with TRBJ1-3; 8 nucleotides agree with TRBD1. The junction had 8 bases not matched to a gene; V was cut back by 4 bases and J by 3 bases. The length of the CDR3 is 16 residues. From germline, CDR1 is SNHLY and CDR2 FYNNEI.

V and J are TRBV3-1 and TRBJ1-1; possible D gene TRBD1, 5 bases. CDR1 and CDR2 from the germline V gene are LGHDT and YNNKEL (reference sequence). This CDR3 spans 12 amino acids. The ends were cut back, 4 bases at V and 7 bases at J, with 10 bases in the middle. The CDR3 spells CASSRGGGEAFF. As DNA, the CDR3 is TGTGCCAGCAGCCGCGGGGGGGGTGAAGCTTTCTTT. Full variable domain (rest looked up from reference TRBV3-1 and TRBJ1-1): DTAVSQTPKYLVTQMGNDKSIKCEQNLGHDTMYWYKQDSKKFLKIMFSYNNKELIINETVPNRFSPKSPDKAHLNLHINSLELGDSAVYFCASSRGGGEAFFGQGTRLTVV.